These T cell receptor beta chains were read from a single sample in a study of cytomegalovirus exposure and HLA in healthy donors. TCRdb's table, derived via immunoSEQ multiplex PCR, lists solely in-frame clones and lacks some. The sample includes some 120,000 clones, approximately 70% of them seen just once. The sequenced material came from PBMCs. These receptor sequences come from a woman aged 25 to 45 in good health and CMV-seronegative. CDR3s include the opening cysteine and the closing phenylalanine or tryptophan. The D gene is left open where the match is weak. Size is omitted from some rows. Given values are once, few, many or a class for expanded clones.

V: TRBV2; J: TRBJ2-7; size: once; D: NA; CDR3: CASSSFNSYEQYF; DNA: TGTGCCAGCAGTTCATTCAACTCCTACGAGCAGTACTTC
V: TRBV6-1; J: TRBJ2-1; size: once; D: NA; CDR3: CASSSQGTYNEQFF; DNA: TGTGCCAGCAGTTCACAGGGGACTTACAATGAGCAGTTCTTC
V: TRBV6-5; J: TRBJ1-1; size: NA; D: NA; CDR3: CASSFRSEAFF; DNA: TGTGCCAGCAGTTTTCGGTCTGAAGCTTTCTTT
V: TRBV10-3; J: TRBJ1-1; size: NA; D: NA; CDR3: CAISASTGKNTEAFF; DNA: TGTGCCATCAGTGCTTCAACAGGGAAGAACACTGAAGCTTTCTTT
V: TRBV27; J: TRBJ2-2; size: NA; D: NA; CDR3: CATGAGELFF; DNA: TGTGCCACCGGGGCCGGGGAGCTGTTTTTT
V: TRBV5-1; J: TRBJ2-1; size: NA; D: TRBD2; CDR3: CASSQGLAGVNEQFF; DNA: TGCGCCAGCAGCCAGGGACTAGCGGGAGTCAATGAGCAGTTCTTC
V: TRBV5-1; J: TRBJ1-4; size: NA; D: TRBD1; CDR3: CASSPLGQVNEKLFF; DNA: TGCGCCAGCAGCCCCTTGGGACAGGTTAATGAAAAACTGTTTTTT
V: TRBV11-3; J: TRBJ2-1; size: NA; D: TRBD1; CDR3: CASSWLTGGEQFF; DNA: TGTGCCAGCAGCTGGCTGACAGGGGGCGAGCAGTTCTTC
V: TRBV9; J: TRBJ2-3; size: few; D: NA; CDR3: CASSERGDTQYF; DNA: TGTGCCAGCAGCGAAAGAGGTGATACGCAGTATTTT
V: TRBV11-3; J: TRBJ1-3; size: NA; D: NA; CDR3: CASSLRTISGNTIYF; DNA: TGTGCCAGCAGCTTAAGGACAATCTCTGGAAACACCATATATTTT
V: TRBV19; J: TRBJ1-5; size: NA; D: NA; CDR3: CASSIDQQPQHF; DNA: TGTGCCAGTAGTATAGATCAACAGCCCCAGCATTTT
V: TRBV6-5; J: TRBJ2-7; size: NA; D: NA; CDR3: CASRSSSYEQYF; DNA: TGTGCCAGCAGATCGAGCTCCTACGAGCAGTACTTC
V: TRBV5-1; J: TRBJ1-2; size: NA; D: NA; CDR3: CASSFSGDGYTF; DNA: TGCGCCAGCAGCTTTTCAGGGGATGGCTACACCTTC
V: TRBV7-9; J: TRBJ1-1; size: NA; D: TRBD1; CDR3: CASSPRQGNTEAFF; DNA: TGTGCCAGCAGCCCCAGACAGGGGAACACTGAAGCTTTCTTT
V: TRBV5-1; J: TRBJ1-3; size: NA; D: NA; CDR3: CASSLQAASGNTIYF; DNA: TGCGCCAGCAGCTTACAGGCAGCCTCTGGAAACACCATATATTTT
V: TRBV7-9; J: TRBJ1-1; size: NA; D: TRBD1; CDR3: CASLPGDRSYTEAFF; DNA: TGTGCCAGCCTACCCGGGGACAGGTCGTACACTGAAGCTTTCTTT
V: TRBV6-5; J: TRBJ1-4; size: few; D: TRBD1; CDR3: CASSYSTGLGEKLFF; DNA: TGTGCCAGCAGTTACTCGACAGGGCTGGGTGAAAAACTGTTTTTT
V: TRBV5-1; J: TRBJ2-3; size: NA; D: TRBD2; CDR3: CASSTGLAGSSQYF; DNA: TGCGCCAGCAGTACAGGACTAGCGGGGTCTTCGCAGTATTTT
V: TRBV30; J: TRBJ1-6; size: NA; D: NA; CDR3: CAWTPNLNSYSPLHF; DNA: TGTGCCTGGACCCCCAACCTTAACAGCTATTCACCCCTCCACTTT
V: TRBV18; J: TRBJ1-1; size: NA; D: NA; CDR3: CASSPVRQINTEAFF; DNA: TGTGCCAGCTCACCAGTTCGACAGATAAACACTGAAGCTTTCTTT